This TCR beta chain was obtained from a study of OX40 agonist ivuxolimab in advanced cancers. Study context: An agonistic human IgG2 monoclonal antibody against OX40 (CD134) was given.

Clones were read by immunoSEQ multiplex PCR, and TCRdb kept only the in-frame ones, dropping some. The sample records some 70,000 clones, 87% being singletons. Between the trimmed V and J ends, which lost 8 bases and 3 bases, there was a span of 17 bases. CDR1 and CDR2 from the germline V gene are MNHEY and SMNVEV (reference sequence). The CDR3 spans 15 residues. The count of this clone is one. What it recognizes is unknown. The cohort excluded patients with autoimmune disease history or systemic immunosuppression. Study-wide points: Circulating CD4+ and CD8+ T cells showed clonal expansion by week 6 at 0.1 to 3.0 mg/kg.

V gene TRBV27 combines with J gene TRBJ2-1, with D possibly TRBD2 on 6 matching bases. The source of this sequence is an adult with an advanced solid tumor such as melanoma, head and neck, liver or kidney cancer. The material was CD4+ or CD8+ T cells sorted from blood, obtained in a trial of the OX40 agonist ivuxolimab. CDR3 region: CASHRGGNNYNEQFF. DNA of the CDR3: TGTGCCAGCCACAGAGGAGGGAATAACTACAATGAGCAGTTCTTC.